A single sample gave rise to the 20 T cell receptor beta chains below, sequenced in a study of blood T cell repertoires in COVID-19. This table comes from immunoSEQ multiplex PCR, and its TCRdb copy is limited to in-frame clones, with some not included. Among about 150,000 clones listed, 80% to 85% were seen once. Sequencing was carried out using peripheral blood. Receptors originate from a woman aged 60-75 years with acute or convalescent COVID-19.

The rearrangement links TRBV5-4 to TRBJ2-3, with D unclear. Trimming stripped 5 bases from V and 4 bases from J, with 14 bases between. Germline CDR1 and CDR2: SGHNT and YYREEE (reference sequence). The CDR3 runs to 14 residues. CDR3 sequence (DNA): TGTGCCAGCAGACCGACTTCGGCCCCAGATACGCAGTATTTT. Translated: CASRPTSAPDTQYF. Supplemented by reference TRBV5-4 and TRBJ2-3, the full variable domain reads ETGVTQSPTHLIKTRGQQVTLRCSSQSGHNTVSWYQQALGQGPQFIFQYYREEENGRGNFPPRFSGLQFPNYSSELNVNALELDDSALYLCASRPTSAPDTQYFGPGTRLTVL.

The J gene is TRBJ2-1, the V gene TRBV9, with 12 bases aligning to TRBD2. The V gene's germline CDR1 is SGDLS and CDR2 YYNGEE. Trimming cost V 7 bases and J 1 base; bases outside gene matches: 12. There are 18 residues in the CDR3. CDR3 nucleotide sequence: TGTGCCAGCTCGTCGGGACTAGCGGGCCCTCTTTCCTACAATGAGCAGTTCTTC. Translation: CASSSGLAGPLSYNEQFF.

This chain joins TRBV19 and TRBJ1-2; D call uncertain. Trimming removed 3 bases from V and 1 base from J, with 9 bases in between. Per germline, CDR1 LNHDA and CDR2 SQIVND (reference sequence). The CDR3 length is 14 residues. CDR3 DNA: TGTGCCAGTAGTATGTTCGGGGTTAACTATGGCTACACCTTC. Translation: CASSMFGVNYGYTF. Full variable domain (missing parts from reference TRBV19 and TRBJ1-2): DGGITQSPKYLFRKEGQNVTLSCEQNLNHDAMYWYRQDPGQGLRLIYYSQIVNDFQKGDIAEGYSVSREKKESFPLTVTSAQKNPTAFYLCASSMFGVNYGYTFGSGTRLTVV.

The gene calls are TRBV6-5 and TRBJ1-5; D is undetermined. V was pared by 7 bases and J by 0 bases, with 13 bases between. Per germline, CDR1 MNHEY and CDR2 SVGAGI. The CDR3 length is 15 residues. The CDR3 sequence is CASKPRHNSNQPQHF. Written as DNA, the CDR3 is TGTGCCAGCAAACCAAGACACAATAGCAATCAGCCCCAGCATTTT.

The chain combines TRBV3-1 (or the pseudogene TRBV3-2) with TRBJ2-3, with TRBD1 matching over 8 bases. Per germline, CDR1 LGHDT and CDR2 YNNKEL (reference sequence). V gave up 5 bases and J gave up 4 bases; unmatched junction bases: 2. The CDR3 is 13 amino acids. The CDR3 DNA follows: TGTGCCAGCAGCGCAGGGGGCCCAGATACGCAGTATTTT. Protein sequence: CASSAGGPDTQYF.

The rearrangement joins TRBV27 to TRBJ2-7, with D possibly TRBD2 on 5 matching bases. Looked up from germline, CDR1 is MNHEY and CDR2 is SMNVEV (reference sequence). The CDR3 is made up of 14 amino acids. V lost 7 bases and J lost 3, with 16 bases in between. CDR3 nucleotides: TGTGCCAGCAAGGACGGGAATGGGGACTACGAGCAGTACTTC. Its translation: CASKDGNGDYEQYF.

Regarding this clone: Distinct nucleotide sequences in the sample also encode this CDR3. The genes are TRBV24-1 and TRBJ2-2; 7 positions agree with TRBD1. The CDR3 totals 15 residues. Per germline, CDR1 KGHDR and CDR2 SFDVKD. J gave up 1 base and V 5 bases, and 3 bases lay outside the gene matches. CDR3 sequence (DNA): TGTGCCACCAGTGGTCGGACAGGGAACACCGGGGAGCTGTTTTTT. It yields the protein CATSGRTGNTGELFF.

V is TRBV19 and J is TRBJ2-7; TRBD2 matches 8 bases. CDR3 length: 15 residues. Germline CDR1 LNHDA, CDR2 SQIVND (reference sequence). Trimming at V came to 3 bases and at J to 2 bases, leaving 6 bases not matched to a gene. Written as DNA, the CDR3 is TGTGCCAGTAGTATTACGGGGGGGGCCCCCTACGAGCAGTACTTC. It encodes CASSITGGAPYEQYF.

This clone was seen a single time. This sequence joins TRBV7-2 and TRBJ1-6; D not resolved. Germline V gene sequence: CDR1 SGHTA, CDR2 FQGNSA. V shed 5 bases and J shed 0 bases, with 17 bases lying between them. The CDR3 contains 18 residues. The CDR3 loop is CASSPAGYGSSYNSPLHF. The CDR3 nucleotides read TGTGCCAGCAGCCCAGCAGGTTATGGGAGCTCCTATAATTCACCCCTCCACTTT.

The chain links TRBV18 to TRBJ2-1, with 8 bases fitting TRBD1. Germline CDR1 is KGHSH and CDR2 is LQKENI. The ends lost 3 bases at V and 9 bases at J; junction bases unmatched: 4. This CDR3 is built from 13 residues. CDR3 residues: CASSPQGASEQFF. The CDR3 region has the DNA TGTGCCAGCTCACCTCAGGGGGCTAGTGAGCAGTTCTTC.

The V call is TRBV4-3, the J call TRBJ1-6; possible D gene TRBD1, 5 bases. This CDR3 has 18 amino acids. The germline CDR1 and CDR2 sequences are LGHNA and YSLEER. Trimming removed 0 bases at V and 9 bases at J, with 21 bases between. The CDR3 bases are TGCGCCAGCAGCCAAGATCTAATCCCGGACAAGACACTTTCACCCCTCCACTTT. Translation gives CASSQDLIPDKTLSPLHF.

A word on this clone: Other DNA sequences in this sample translate to the same CDR3. The chain uses TRBV5-1 and TRBJ2-5, with a weak D call TRBD1 (6 bases). The V end was cut by 5 bases, the J end by 5 bases, with 13 bases between. This CDR3 has 13 residues. Germline CDR1 reads SGHRS; CDR2 reads YFSETQ. CDR3 protein: CASSLAGGETQYF. The CDR3 DNA is TGCGCCAGCAGTCTAGCTGGGGGCGAGACCCAGTACTTC.

The chain couples TRBV6-2 or TRBV6-3 to TRBJ2-7; D remains ambiguous. V lost 3 bases and J lost 2, with 14 bases in between. CDR1 and CDR2 (germline): MNHEY, SVGEGT. CDR3 length: 15 residues. The CDR3 loop reads CASSYSATEPYEQYF. CDR3 bases: TGTGCCAGCAGTTATTCGGCCACGGAGCCCTACGAGCAGTACTTC.

The CDR3 DNA reads TGTGCCAGCGTCCATTACACTGAAGCTTTCTTT. Protein sequence: CASVHYTEAFF. The genes are TRBV7-2 and TRBJ1-1; D is unresolved. The CDR3 loop spans 11 amino acids. V shed 8 bases and J shed 3 bases, with 7 bases lying between them. Germline CDR1 is SGHTA and CDR2 is FQGNSA. The variable domain in full, with the rest retrieved from reference TRBV7-2 and TRBJ1-1, is GAGVSQSPSNKVTEKGKDVELRCDPISGHTALYWYRQSLGQGLEFLIYFQGNSAPDKSGLPSDRFSAERTGGSVSTLTIQRTQQEDSAVYLCASVHYTEAFFGQGTRLTVV.

The chain employs TRBV27 and TRBJ1-1; 10 bases are shared with TRBD1. The CDR3 loop spans 14 amino acids. V lost 8 bases to trimming and J lost 6 bases; unmatched junction nucleotides: 9. The germline V gene has CDR1 MNHEY and CDR2 SMNVEV (reference sequence). CDR3 residues: CASSMTGGLAEAFF. The DNA for the CDR3 is TGTGCCAGCTCAATGACAGGGGGCCTCGCTGAAGCTTTCTTT.

The J gene is TRBJ2-7, the V gene TRBV13; 10 bases align to TRBD2. Trimming took 2 bases from V and 7 from J; bases not matched to a gene: 5. CDR1 PRHDT and CDR2 FYEKMQ come from the germline V gene (reference sequence). The CDR3 is made up of 14 amino acids. CDR3 nucleotide sequence: TGTGCCAGCAGCTTAAGCGGGGGGGCGGGAGAGCAGTACTTC. Residues: CASSLSGGAGEQYF. The variable domain in full, with the rest retrieved from reference TRBV13 and TRBJ2-7, is AAGVIQSPRHLIKEKRETATLKCYPIPRHDTVYWYQQGPGQDPQFLISFYEKMQSDKGSIPDRFSAQQFSDYHSELNMSSLELGDSALYFCASSLSGGAGEQYFGPGTRLTVT.

The rearrangement joins TRBV5-4 to TRBJ1-6; D gene ambiguous. V lost 1 base, J lost 10 bases, and 12 bases lay in between. Germline CDR1 SGHNT, CDR2 YYREEE (reference sequence). This CDR3 has 14 amino acids. CDR3 amino acids: CASSLRWGGSPLHF. The CDR3 nucleotides are TGTGCCAGCAGCTTGCGCTGGGGAGGGTCACCCCTCCACTTT.

This rearrangement joins TRBV12-3 or TRBV12-4 to TRBJ2-7; D gene ambiguous. The CDR3 is 13 residues long. Trimming shortened V by 4 bases and J by 2 bases, and 9 bases separated the two germline ends. The CDR3 reads CASSSGSPYEQYF. For the CDR3, the DNA is TGTGCCAGCAGTTCAGGCAGTCCCTACGAGCAGTACTTC.

The CDR3 DNA is TGTGCCAGTAGTAAGGGACAGGTGAACACTGAAGCTTTCTTT. Translation: CASSKGQVNTEAFF. V is TRBV19 and J is TRBJ1-1, with TRBD1 matching over 8 bases. The CDR3 contains 14 residues. Germline V lookup: CDR1 LNHDA, CDR2 SQIVND (reference sequence). Unmatched junction bases numbered 1, after V lost 4 bases and J lost 0 bases.

This clone has only a few counts. The V and J genes are TRBV12-5 and TRBJ2-7; D gene ambiguous. Deletions cut 0 bases from V and 0 bases from J, with 12 bases between. Germline assignment: CDR1 LGHNT and CDR2 FRNRAP. The CDR3 loop spans 16 amino acids. The CDR3 region has the DNA TGTGCTAGTGGTTTGGTCTGGGCGCCAAGCTCCTACGAGCAGTACTTC. Residues: CASGLVWAPSSYEQYF.